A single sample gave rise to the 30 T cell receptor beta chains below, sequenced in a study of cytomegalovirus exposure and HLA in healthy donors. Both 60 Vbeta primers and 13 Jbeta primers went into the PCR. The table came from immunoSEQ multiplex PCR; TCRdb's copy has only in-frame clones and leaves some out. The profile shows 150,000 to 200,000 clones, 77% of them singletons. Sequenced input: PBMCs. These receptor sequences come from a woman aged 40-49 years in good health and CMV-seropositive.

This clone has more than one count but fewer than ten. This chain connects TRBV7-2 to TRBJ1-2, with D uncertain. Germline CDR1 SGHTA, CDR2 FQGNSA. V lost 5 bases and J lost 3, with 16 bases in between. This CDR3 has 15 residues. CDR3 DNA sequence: TGTGCCAGCAGCCAGAGGGCGCTGGCGGACTATGGCTACACCTTC. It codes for CASSQRALADYGYTF.

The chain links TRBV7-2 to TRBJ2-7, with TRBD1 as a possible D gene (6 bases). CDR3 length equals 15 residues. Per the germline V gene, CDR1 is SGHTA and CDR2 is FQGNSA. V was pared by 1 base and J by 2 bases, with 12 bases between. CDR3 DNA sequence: TGTGCCAGCAGCTTAGAAGGGACAACAACCTACGAGCAGTACTTC. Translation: CASSLEGTTTYEQYF.

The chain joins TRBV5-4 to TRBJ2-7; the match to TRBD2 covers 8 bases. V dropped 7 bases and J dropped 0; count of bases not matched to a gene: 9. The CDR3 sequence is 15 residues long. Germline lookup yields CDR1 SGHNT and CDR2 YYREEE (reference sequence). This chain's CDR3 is CASSEAGTSSYEQYF. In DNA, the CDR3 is TGTGCCAGCTCCGAAGCCGGGACTAGCTCCTACGAGCAGTACTTC.

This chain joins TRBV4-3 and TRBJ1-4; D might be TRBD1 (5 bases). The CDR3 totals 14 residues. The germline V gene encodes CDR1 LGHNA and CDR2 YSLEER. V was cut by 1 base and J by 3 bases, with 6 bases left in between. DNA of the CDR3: TGCGCCAGCAGCCAAGGACAGCCTAATGAAAAACTGTTTTTT. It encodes CASSQGQPNEKLFF.

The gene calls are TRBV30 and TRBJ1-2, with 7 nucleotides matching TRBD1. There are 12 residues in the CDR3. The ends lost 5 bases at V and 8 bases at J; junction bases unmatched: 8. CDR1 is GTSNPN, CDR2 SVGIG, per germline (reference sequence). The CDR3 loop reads CAWDLRGEGYTF. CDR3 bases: TGTGCCTGGGACCTCAGGGGGGAGGGCTACACCTTC.

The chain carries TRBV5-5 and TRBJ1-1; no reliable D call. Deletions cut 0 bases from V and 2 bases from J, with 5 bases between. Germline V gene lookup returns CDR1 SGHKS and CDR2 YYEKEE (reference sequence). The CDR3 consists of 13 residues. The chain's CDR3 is CASSLGLNTEAFF. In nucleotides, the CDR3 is TGTGCCAGCAGCTTGGGACTCAACACTGAAGCTTTCTTT.

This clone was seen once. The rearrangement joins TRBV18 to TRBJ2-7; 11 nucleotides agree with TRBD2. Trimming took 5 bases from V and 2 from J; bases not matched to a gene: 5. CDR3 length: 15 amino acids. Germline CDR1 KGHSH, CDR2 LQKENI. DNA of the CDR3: TGTGCCAGCTCATCGAGACTAGCGGGACCCTACGAGCAGTACTTC. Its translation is CASSSRLAGPYEQYF.

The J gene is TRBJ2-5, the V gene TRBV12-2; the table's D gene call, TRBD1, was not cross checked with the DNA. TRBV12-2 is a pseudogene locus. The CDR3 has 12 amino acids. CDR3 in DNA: TGTGCAAGTCGCTCATACCAAGAGACCCAGTACTTC. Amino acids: CASRSYQETQYF.

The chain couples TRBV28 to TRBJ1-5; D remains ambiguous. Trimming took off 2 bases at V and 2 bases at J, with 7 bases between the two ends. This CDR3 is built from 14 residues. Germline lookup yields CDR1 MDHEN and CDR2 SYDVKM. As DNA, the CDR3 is TGTGCCAGCAGTTTAAGGGAGGGCAATCAGCCCCAGCATTTT. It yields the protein CASSLREGNQPQHF.

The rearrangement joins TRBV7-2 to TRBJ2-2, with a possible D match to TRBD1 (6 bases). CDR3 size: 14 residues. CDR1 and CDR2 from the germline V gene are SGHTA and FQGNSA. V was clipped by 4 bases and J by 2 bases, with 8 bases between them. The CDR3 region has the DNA TGTGCCAGCAGCTGGGGACACAACACCGGGGAGCTGTTTTTT. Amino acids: CASSWGHNTGELFF. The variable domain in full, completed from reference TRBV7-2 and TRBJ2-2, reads GAGVSQSPSNKVTEKGKDVELRCDPISGHTALYWYRQSLGQGLEFLIYFQGNSAPDKSGLPSDRFSAERTGGSVSTLTIQRTQQEDSAVYLCASSWGHNTGELFFGEGSRLTVL.

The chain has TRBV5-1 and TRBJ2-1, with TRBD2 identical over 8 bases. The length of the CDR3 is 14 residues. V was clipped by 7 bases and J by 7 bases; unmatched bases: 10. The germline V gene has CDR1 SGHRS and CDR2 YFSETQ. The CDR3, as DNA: TGCGCCAGCGGGCCGGGGGGGGGTAGAAATGAGCAGTTCTTC. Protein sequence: CASGPGGGRNEQFF.

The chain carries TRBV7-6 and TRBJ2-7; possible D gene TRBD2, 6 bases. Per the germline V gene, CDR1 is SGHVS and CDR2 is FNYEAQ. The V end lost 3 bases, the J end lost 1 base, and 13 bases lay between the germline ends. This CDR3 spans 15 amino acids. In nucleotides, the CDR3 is TGTGCCAGCAGCTTGGCGGCGGGGCGATCCTACGAGCAGTACTTC. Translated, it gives CASSLAAGRSYEQYF. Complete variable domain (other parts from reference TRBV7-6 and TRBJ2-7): GAGVSQSPRYKVTKRGQDVALRCDPISGHVSLYWYRQALGQGPEFLTYFNYEAQQDKSGLPNDRFSAERPEGSISTLTIQRTEQRDSAMYRCASSLAAGRSYEQYFGPGTRLTVT.

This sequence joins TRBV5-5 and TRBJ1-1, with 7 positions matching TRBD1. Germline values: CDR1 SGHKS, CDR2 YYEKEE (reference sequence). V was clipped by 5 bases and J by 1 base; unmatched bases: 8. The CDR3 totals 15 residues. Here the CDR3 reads CASRVDRVRNTEAFF. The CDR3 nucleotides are TGTGCCAGCAGGGTTGACAGGGTCAGGAACACTGAAGCTTTCTTT.

The CDR3 DNA is TGCGCCAGCAGCACCGGGACGGGACACGTCGATGGCTACACCTTC. It is translated as CASSTGTGHVDGYTF. V and J are TRBV5-1 and TRBJ1-2, with D possibly matching TRBD1 (6 bases). The V end was cut by 4 bases, the J end by 6 bases, with 19 bases between. Germline values: CDR1 SGHRS, CDR2 YFSETQ. The CDR3 runs 15 residues.

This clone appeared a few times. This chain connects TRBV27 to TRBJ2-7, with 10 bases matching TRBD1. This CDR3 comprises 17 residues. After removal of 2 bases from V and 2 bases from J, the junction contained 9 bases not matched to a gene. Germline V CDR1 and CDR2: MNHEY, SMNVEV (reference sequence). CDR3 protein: CASSLSPGTGDPYEQYF. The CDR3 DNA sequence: TGTGCCAGCAGTTTAAGCCCAGGGACAGGGGACCCCTACGAGCAGTACTTC.

The CDR3 here is CASSSAGRRGLGRDTQYF. The CDR3 DNA follows: TGTGCCAGCAGTTCTGCTGGTAGGAGGGGATTGGGGCGGGATACGCAGTATTTT. The chain joins TRBV5-4 to TRBJ2-3; D is perhaps TRBD2 (6 bases). Germline loops: CDR1 SGHNT, CDR2 YYREEE (reference sequence). This CDR3 has 18 amino acids. V lost 5 bases and J 6 bases, leaving 28 bases between the germline ends.

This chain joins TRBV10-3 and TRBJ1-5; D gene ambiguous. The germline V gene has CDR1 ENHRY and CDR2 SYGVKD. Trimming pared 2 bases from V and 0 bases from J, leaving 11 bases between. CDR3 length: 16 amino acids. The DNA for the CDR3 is TGTGCCATCAGTGAGGCCGAGGGCCTTAGCAATCAGCCCCAGCATTTT. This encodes CAISEAEGLSNQPQHF.

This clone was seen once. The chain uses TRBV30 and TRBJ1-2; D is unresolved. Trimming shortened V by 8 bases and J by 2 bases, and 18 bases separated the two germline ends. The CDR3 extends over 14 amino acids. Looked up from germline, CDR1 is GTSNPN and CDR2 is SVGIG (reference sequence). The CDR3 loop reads CAVSGGELNYGYTF. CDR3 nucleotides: TGTGCCGTGTCCGGTGGGGAGCTAAACTATGGCTACACCTTC.

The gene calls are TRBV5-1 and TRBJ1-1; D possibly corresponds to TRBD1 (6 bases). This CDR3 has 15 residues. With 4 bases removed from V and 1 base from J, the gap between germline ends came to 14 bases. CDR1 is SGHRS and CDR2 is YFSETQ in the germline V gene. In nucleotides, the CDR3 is TGCGCCAGCAGCAAACTCCAGGGGTCGAACACTGAAGCTTTCTTT. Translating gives CASSKLQGSNTEAFF.

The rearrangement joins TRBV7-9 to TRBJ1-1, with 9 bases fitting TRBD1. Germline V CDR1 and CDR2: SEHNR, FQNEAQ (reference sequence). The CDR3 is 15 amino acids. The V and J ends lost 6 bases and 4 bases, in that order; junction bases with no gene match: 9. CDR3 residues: CASSTTTGGITEAFF. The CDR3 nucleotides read TGTGCCAGCAGTACTACGACAGGGGGAATCACTGAAGCTTTCTTT.

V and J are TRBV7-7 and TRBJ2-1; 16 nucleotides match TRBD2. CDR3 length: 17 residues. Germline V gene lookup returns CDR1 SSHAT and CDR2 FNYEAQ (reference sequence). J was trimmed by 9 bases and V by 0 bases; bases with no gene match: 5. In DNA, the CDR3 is TGTGCCAGCAGCTTAGCGCCGGGACTAGCGGGGGGGGGTGAGCAGTTCTTC. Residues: CASSLAPGLAGGGEQFF.

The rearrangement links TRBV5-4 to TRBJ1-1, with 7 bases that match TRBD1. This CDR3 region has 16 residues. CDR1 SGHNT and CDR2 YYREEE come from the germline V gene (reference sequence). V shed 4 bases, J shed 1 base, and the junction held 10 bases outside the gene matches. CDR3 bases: TGTGCCAGCAGCCCCGACAGGGTAAGGGGGAACACTGAAGCTTTCTTT. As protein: CASSPDRVRGNTEAFF. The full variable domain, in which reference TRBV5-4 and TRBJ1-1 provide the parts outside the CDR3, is ETGVTQSPTHLIKTRGQQVTLRCSSQSGHNTVSWYQQALGQGPQFIFQYYREEENGRGNFPPRFSGLQFPNYSSELNVNALELDDSALYLCASSPDRVRGNTEAFFGQGTRLTVV.

In DNA, the CDR3 is TGTGCCAGCAGCCATTCCCGGACTAGCCCCGAGCAGTACTTC. It is translated as CASSHSRTSPEQYF. The chain couples TRBV14 to TRBJ2-7; 8 bases map to TRBD2. CDR3 length: 14 residues. The germline V gene has CDR1 SGHDN and CDR2 FVKESK. After removal of 3 bases from V and 6 bases from J, the junction contained 7 bases not matched to a gene.

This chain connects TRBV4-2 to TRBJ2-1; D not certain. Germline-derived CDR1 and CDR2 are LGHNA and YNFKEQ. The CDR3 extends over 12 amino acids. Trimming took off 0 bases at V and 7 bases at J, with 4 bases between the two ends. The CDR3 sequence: CASSQDRNEQFF. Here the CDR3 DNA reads TGTGCCAGCAGCCAAGATCGGAATGAGCAGTTCTTC.

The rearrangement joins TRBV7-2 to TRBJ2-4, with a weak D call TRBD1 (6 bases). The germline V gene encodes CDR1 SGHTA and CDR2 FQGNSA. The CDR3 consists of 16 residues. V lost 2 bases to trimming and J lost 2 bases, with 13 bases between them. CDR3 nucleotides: TGTGCCAGCAGCTTAAGGGCAGGGGAAACCAAAAACATTCAGTACTTC. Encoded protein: CASSLRAGETKNIQYF.

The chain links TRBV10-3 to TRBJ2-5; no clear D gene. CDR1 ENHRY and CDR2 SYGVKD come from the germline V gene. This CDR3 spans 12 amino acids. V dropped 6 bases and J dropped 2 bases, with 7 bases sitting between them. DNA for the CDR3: TGTGCCATCAGGGCCGAACAAGAGACCCAGTACTTC. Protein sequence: CAIRAEQETQYF.

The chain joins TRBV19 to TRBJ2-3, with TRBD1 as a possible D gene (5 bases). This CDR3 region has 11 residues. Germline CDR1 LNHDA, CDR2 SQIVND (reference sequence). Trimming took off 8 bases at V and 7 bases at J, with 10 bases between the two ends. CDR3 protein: CASGAANTQYF. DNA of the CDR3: TGTGCCAGTGGGGCCGCGAATACGCAGTATTTT.

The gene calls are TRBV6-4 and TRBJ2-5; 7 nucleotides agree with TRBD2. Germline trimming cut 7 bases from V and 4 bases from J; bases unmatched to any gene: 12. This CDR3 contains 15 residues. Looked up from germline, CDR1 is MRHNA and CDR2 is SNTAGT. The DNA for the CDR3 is TGTGCCAGCACCACCGGGAGGAGTCTGGGAGAGACCCAGTACTTC. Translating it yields CASTTGRSLGETQYF.

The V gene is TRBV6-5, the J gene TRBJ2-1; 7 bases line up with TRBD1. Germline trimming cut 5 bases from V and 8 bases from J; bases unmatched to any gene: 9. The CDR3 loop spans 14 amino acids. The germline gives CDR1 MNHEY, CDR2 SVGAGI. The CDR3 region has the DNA TGTGCCAGCAGTAAAGAAAGGGGGCGGGATGAGCAGTTCTTC. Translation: CASSKERGRDEQFF.

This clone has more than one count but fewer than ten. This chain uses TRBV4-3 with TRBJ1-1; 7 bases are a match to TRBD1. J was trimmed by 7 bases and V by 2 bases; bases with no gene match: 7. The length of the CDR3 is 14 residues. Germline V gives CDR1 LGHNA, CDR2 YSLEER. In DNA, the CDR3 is TGCGCCAGCAGCCAACGCACGACAGGGCTTGAAGCTTTCTTT. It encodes CASSQRTTGLEAFF.